Each of the 24 T cell receptor beta chains below was sequenced from the same sample in a study of T cell responses to AZD1222 COVID-19 vaccine. Clones were sequenced by immunoSEQ multiplex PCR, and TCRdb holds only the in-frame ones, with some missing. The data hold over 90,000 clones, with roughly 88% observed a single time. This specimen was peripheral blood, taken on day 0 of AZD1222 vaccination. Receptors originate from an adult in good health.

This sequence joins TRBV27 and TRBJ1-1; possible D gene TRBD1, 5 bases. V shed 3 bases and J shed 0 bases, with 8 bases lying between them. The CDR3 spans 14 residues. Germline assignment: CDR1 MNHEY and CDR2 SMNVEV (reference sequence). The CDR3 loop reads CASSLRDLNTEAFF. The DNA for the CDR3 is TGTGCCAGCAGTTTGAGGGACTTGAACACTGAAGCTTTCTTT.

The CDR3, as DNA: TGTGCCAGCAGCACCGGGACAGGGGGCGTGGGCACCGGGGAGCTGTTTTTT. Amino acid sequence: CASSTGTGGVGTGELFF. The chain employs TRBV7-3 and TRBJ2-2; TRBD1 aligns across 12 bases. Germline V gives CDR1 SGHTA, CDR2 FQGTGA. J lost 4 bases, V lost 5 bases, and 8 bases had no gene match. The CDR3 runs to 17 residues.

The rearrangement links TRBV7-2 to TRBJ1-2; 10 positions agree with TRBD1. Germline assignment: CDR1 SGHTA and CDR2 FQGNSA. CDR3 size: 15 residues. J gave up 8 bases and V 5 bases, and 11 bases lay outside the gene matches. CDR3 amino acids: CASSLRRGTGEGYTF. The CDR3 nucleotides read TGTGCCAGCAGCCTCCGGAGGGGGACAGGGGAGGGCTACACCTTC.

The chain carries TRBV28 and TRBJ1-1; D might be TRBD1 (6 bases). The germline V gene has CDR1 MDHEN and CDR2 SYDVKM. Between the trimmed V and J ends, which lost 4 bases and 1 base, there was a span of 10 bases. The CDR3 is 14 amino acids. CDR3: CASSSGGANTEAFF. The CDR3 nucleotides read TGTGCCAGCAGTTCCGGGGGGGCGAACACTGAAGCTTTCTTT.

The chain recombines TRBV11-2 with TRBJ2-1; D is unresolved. The germline gives CDR1 SGHAT, CDR2 FQNNGV. V was trimmed by 5 bases and J by 5 bases, leaving 16 bases between them. The CDR3 sequence is 15 residues long. CDR3 nucleotide sequence: TGTGCCAGCAGCCCCTCAGTAGGGTCCCACAATGAGCAGTTCTTC. It yields the protein CASSPSVGSHNEQFF.

This rearrangement joins TRBV15 to TRBJ2-5; no firm D call. V lost 5 bases and J lost 2, with 15 bases in between. This CDR3 comprises 15 residues. Germline CDR1 LNHNV, CDR2 YYDKDF (reference sequence). The DNA for the CDR3 is TGTGCCACCAGCCTCCCGTTGGGCCATCAAGAGACCCAGTACTTC. It translates to CATSLPLGHQETQYF.

The CDR3 loop reads CASGGFNEKLFF. The CDR3 nucleotides read TGTGCATCTGGGGGCTTTAATGAAAAACTGTTTTTT. This chain uses TRBV7-2 with TRBJ1-4; D is perhaps TRBD1 (6 bases). This CDR3 has 12 amino acids. CDR1 and CDR2 (germline): SGHTA, FQGNSA. The complete variable domain, with remaining parts taken from reference TRBV7-2 and TRBJ1-4, reads GAGVSQSPSNKVTEKGKDVELRCDPISGHTALYWYRQSLGQGLEFLIYFQGNSAPDKSGLPSDRFSAERTGGSVSTLTIQRTQQEDSAVYLCASGGFNEKLFFGSGTQLSVL.

This clone has only one observation. The chain recombines TRBV7-8 with TRBJ1-1, with D possibly matching TRBD1 (6 bases). The V gene's germline CDR1 is SGHVS and CDR2 FQNEAQ. The CDR3 has 16 amino acids. V was trimmed by 5 bases and J by 1 base, leaving 17 bases between them. The CDR3 DNA follows: TGTGCCAGCAGCGAACAGGGAAGAGGGACGAACACTGAAGCTTTCTTT. Translation gives CASSEQGRGTNTEAFF.

The CDR3 region has the DNA TGTGCCAGCAGCGTAGAGGGGCAGGGGCCTTTGGGAGATACGCAGTATTTT. Translating it yields CASSVEGQGPLGDTQYF. The chain is built from TRBV9 and TRBJ2-3; D might be TRBD1 (6 bases). Trimming took 0 bases from V and 5 from J, leaving 19 bases between them. Germline loops: CDR1 SGDLS, CDR2 YYNGEE. This CDR3 spans 17 amino acids.

V usage is TRBV6-4 and J usage is TRBJ2-6, with TRBD2 identical over 7 bases. Trimming removed 0 bases from V and 4 bases from J; junction bases left unmatched: 3. The germline gives CDR1 MRHNA, CDR2 SNTAGT. CDR3 length: 16 amino acids. In DNA form, the CDR3 reads TGTGCCAGCAGTGACTCGGGAGGGCACGGGGCCAACGTCCTGACTTTC. It is translated as CASSDSGGHGANVLTF.

CDR3: CASIPGVSYNEQFF. DNA for the CDR3: TGTGCCAGCATCCCCGGGGTCTCCTACAATGAGCAGTTCTTC. The chain uses TRBV28 and TRBJ2-1, with a tentative D call TRBD2 (5 bases). Germline V CDR1 and CDR2: MDHEN, SYDVKM. The CDR3 length is 14 residues. Trimming left V 7 bases short and J 0 bases short, with 10 bases between.

This chain connects TRBV11-1 to TRBJ2-2, with 7 bases identical to TRBD1. CDR1 is SGHAT and CDR2 is FQDESV in the germline V gene (reference sequence). This CDR3 has 14 amino acids. Unmatched junction bases numbered 6, after V lost 5 bases and J lost 6 bases. The CDR3 DNA reads TGTGCCAGCAGCGCCTTAACAGGGGCCGGGGAGCTGTTTTTT. Its translation is CASSALTGAGELFF.

By share, this clone ranks as medium-sized. The V call is TRBV10-1, the J call TRBJ2-3; D remains unclear. Germline V gives CDR1 WNHNN, CDR2 SYGVQD (reference sequence). The CDR3 is 11 residues long. V was pared by 8 bases and J by 8 bases, with 11 bases between. The CDR3 sequence is CASLTIGTQYF. The DNA for the CDR3 is TGCGCCAGCCTAACGATAGGTACGCAGTATTTT.

This chain's CDR3 is CASSPERTGGHNSPLHF. The CDR3 DNA sequence: TGTGCCAGCTCACCCGAAAGGACAGGGGGCCATAATTCACCCCTCCACTTT. This chain joins TRBV18 and TRBJ1-6, with TRBD1 identical over 11 bases. V was clipped by 3 bases and J by 5 bases; unmatched bases: 6. The CDR3 is made up of 17 amino acids. Germline loops: CDR1 KGHSH, CDR2 LQKENI.

The V and J genes are TRBV5-6 and TRBJ1-2; TRBD1 might be the D (6 bases). CDR1 and CDR2 (germline): SGHDT, YYEEEE. The CDR3 loop spans 15 amino acids. V was clipped by 4 bases and J by 4 bases, with 17 bases between them. CDR3 nucleotides: TGTGCCAGCAGCGCTGGACAGTCCCTCCCCTATGGCTACACCTTC. Translating gives CASSAGQSLPYGYTF. The full variable domain, completed using reference TRBV5-6 and TRBJ1-2, is DAGVTQSPTHLIKTRGQQVTLRCSPKSGHDTVSWYQQALGQGPQFIFQYYEEEERQRGNFPDRFSGHQFPNYSSELNVNALLLGDSALYLCASSAGQSLPYGYTFGSGTRLTVV.

The chain joins TRBV9 to TRBJ1-6; D gene uncertain. Trimming took off 1 base at V and 8 bases at J, with 13 bases between the two ends. CDR1 SGDLS and CDR2 YYNGEE come from the germline V gene. The CDR3 contains 15 residues. The CDR3 spells CASSVLGREDSPLHF. The CDR3 DNA reads as TGTGCCAGCAGCGTACTAGGGCGCGAGGATTCACCCCTCCACTTT.

The gene calls are TRBV4-3 and TRBJ2-3, with 10 nucleotides matching TRBD2. CDR1 is LGHNA, CDR2 YSLEER, per germline. The CDR3 spans 16 residues. J was trimmed by 1 base and V by 3 bases; bases with no gene match: 4. The CDR3, as DNA: TGCGCCAGCAGCCATGGACTAGCGGACCGCACAGATACGCAGTATTTT. The encoded protein is CASSHGLADRTDTQYF.

V is TRBV7-2 and J is TRBJ1-3; D is unresolved. Trimming pared 4 bases from V and 0 bases from J, leaving 16 bases between. Looked up from germline, CDR1 is SGHTA and CDR2 is FQGNSA. The CDR3 is 17 amino acids. The CDR3 region has the DNA TGTGCCAGCAGCTACCCCCGGGAGACTTTCTCTGGAAACACCATATATTTT. This codes for CASSYPRETFSGNTIYF.

The chain employs TRBV4-3 and TRBJ2-5, with 9 bases identical to TRBD1. Germline V gene sequence: CDR1 LGHNA, CDR2 YSLEER. V was clipped by 0 bases and J by 0 bases; unmatched bases: 5. There are 17 residues in the CDR3. The CDR3 sequence: CASSQEGTGTYQETQYF. CDR3 sequence (DNA): TGCGCCAGCAGCCAAGAGGGGACAGGGACGTACCAAGAGACCCAGTACTTC.

The chain uses TRBV2 and TRBJ1-1, with TRBD1 identical over 7 bases. The V segment lost 2 bases and the J segment 1 base; nucleotides outside the gene matches: 10. The CDR3 sequence is 17 residues long. CDR1 is SNHLY, CDR2 FYNNEI, per germline. For the CDR3, the DNA is TGTGCCAGCAGTGAATTCTTAGGGGGCCCGGAGAACACTGAAGCTTTCTTT. Its protein product is CASSEFLGGPENTEAFF.

The rearrangement uses TRBV2 and TRBJ1-6; a weak D match, TRBD1 (6 bases). The CDR3 has 12 residues. Trimming took off 7 bases at V and 10 bases at J, with 11 bases between the two ends. CDR1 is SNHLY and CDR2 is FYNNEI in the germline V gene. CDR3 bases: TGTGCCAGCACCCAAGGGGGATCACCCCTCCACTTT. It specifies CASTQGGSPLHF.

The J gene is TRBJ2-7, the V gene TRBV5-6; D unresolved. The ends were cut back, 2 bases at V and 6 bases at J, with 18 bases in the middle. Germline loops: CDR1 SGHDT, CDR2 YYEEEE. The CDR3 totals 15 residues. The CDR3 DNA reads TGTGCCAGCAGCTTTATAAGGGAAGTGCTCGTCGAGCAGTACTTC. Protein product: CASSFIREVLVEQYF.

The CDR3 DNA is TGTGCCAGCAACCCCGGGACAGCCACATCGGGGGCCCAGTACTTC. It encodes CASNPGTATSGAQYF. J is TRBJ2-5 and V is TRBV6-5; maybe TRBD1 (7 bases). V lost 7 bases and J lost 9, with 24 bases in between. Germline-derived CDR1 and CDR2 are MNHEY and SVGAGI. CDR3 length: 15 residues.

The chain has TRBV7-2 and TRBJ2-2; 7 bases line up with TRBD2. The length of the CDR3 is 16 residues. With V trimmed by 3 bases and J by 1 base, 5 bases remained unmatched. The germline CDR1 and CDR2 sequences are SGHTA and FQGNSA. The CDR3 DNA follows: TGTGCCAGCAGCTTGGGGCCGGGGGGGAACACCGGGGAGCTGTTTTTT. Amino acid sequence: CASSLGPGGNTGELFF.